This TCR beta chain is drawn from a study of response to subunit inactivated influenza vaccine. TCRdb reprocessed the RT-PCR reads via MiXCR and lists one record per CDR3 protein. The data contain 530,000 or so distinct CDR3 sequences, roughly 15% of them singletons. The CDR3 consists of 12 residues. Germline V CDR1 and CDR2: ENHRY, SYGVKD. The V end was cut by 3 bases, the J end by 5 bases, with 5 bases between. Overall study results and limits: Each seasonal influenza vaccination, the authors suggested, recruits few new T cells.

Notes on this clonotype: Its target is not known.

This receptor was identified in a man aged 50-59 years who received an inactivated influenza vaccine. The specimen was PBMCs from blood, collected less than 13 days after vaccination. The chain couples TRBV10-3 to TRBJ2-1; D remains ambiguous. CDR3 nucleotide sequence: TGTGCCATCAGTGAAAGGGACAATGAGCAGTTCTTC. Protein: CAISERDNEQFF.